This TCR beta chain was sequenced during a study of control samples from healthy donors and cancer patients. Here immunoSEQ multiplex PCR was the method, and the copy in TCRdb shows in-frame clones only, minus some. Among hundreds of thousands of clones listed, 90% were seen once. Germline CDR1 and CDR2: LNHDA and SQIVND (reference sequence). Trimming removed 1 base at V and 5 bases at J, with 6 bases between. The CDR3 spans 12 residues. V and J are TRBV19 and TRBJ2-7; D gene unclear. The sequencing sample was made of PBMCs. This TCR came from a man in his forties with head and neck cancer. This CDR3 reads CASSIAGHEQYF. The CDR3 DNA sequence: TGTGCCAGTAGTATAGCGGGTCACGAGCAGTACTTC.